This T cell receptor (beta chain) was profiled in a study of T cell responses to AZD1222 COVID-19 vaccine. The study, taken as a whole, reports: Compared with day 0, the breadth and depth of the Spike-specific TCR repertoire rose significantly after two doses of AZD1222. CD4 TCRs covered the whole spike, strongest at regions 160-218 and 743-854. Females outnumbered males among donors, who were mostly white British; clonal diversity was possibly underestimated.

Germline lookup yields CDR1 MGHRA and CDR2 YSYEKL. This CDR3 spans 17 amino acids. The ends were cut back, 4 bases at V and 1 base at J, with 19 bases in the middle. Regarding this clone: Its antigen is currently unknown.

Here immunoSEQ multiplex PCR was the method, and the copy in TCRdb shows in-frame clones only, minus some. Among 100,000 to 120,000 clones listed, around 88% were seen once. The input for sequencing was peripheral blood, taken 28 days after the second AZD1222 dose. This sequence joins TRBV4-1 and TRBJ2-5; TRBD1 might be the D (5 bases). The receptor's source is an adult who received the AZD1222 COVID-19 vaccine. CDR3 in DNA: TGCGCCAGCAGCCCCCGGCGGATTTCGACAGTCCAAGAGACCCAGTACTTC. It yields the protein CASSPRRISTVQETQYF.